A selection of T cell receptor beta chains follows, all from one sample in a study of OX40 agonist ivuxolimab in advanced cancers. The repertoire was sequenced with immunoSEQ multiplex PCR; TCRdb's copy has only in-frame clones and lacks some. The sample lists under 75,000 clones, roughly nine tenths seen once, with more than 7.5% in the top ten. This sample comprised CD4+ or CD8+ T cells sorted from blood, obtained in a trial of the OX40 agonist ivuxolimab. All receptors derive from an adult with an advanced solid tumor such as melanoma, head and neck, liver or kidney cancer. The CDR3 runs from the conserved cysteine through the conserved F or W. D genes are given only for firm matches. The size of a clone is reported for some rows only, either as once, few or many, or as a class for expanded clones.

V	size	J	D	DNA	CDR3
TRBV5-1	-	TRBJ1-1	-	TGCGCCAGCAGCTCGCCGGGACTCTTTTCTGAAGCTTTCTTT	CASSSPGLFSEAFF
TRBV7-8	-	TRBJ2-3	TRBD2	TGTGCCAGCAGCTTAGCCGGGGGGGTCACAGATACGCAGTATTTT	CASSLAGGVTDTQYF
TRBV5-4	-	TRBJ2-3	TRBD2	TGTGCCAGCAGCCGTACTAGCGGGGGCACAGATACGCAGTATTTT	CASSRTSGGTDTQYF
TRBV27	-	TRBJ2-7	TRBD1	TGTGCCAGCAGTTTGGGACAGACCTACGAGCAGTACTTC	CASSLGQTYEQYF
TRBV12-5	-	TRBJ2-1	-	TGTGCTAGTGGCGAGTCGTACAATGAGCAGTTCTTC	CASGESYNEQFF
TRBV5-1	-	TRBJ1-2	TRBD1	TGCGCCAGCAGCTTGGCCGCGGACAGGGGTGGTGGCTACACCTTC	CASSLAADRGGGYTF
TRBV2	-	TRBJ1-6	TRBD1	TGTGCCAGCAGTGCTATAGGGACAGGAAATAATTCACCCCTCCACTTT	CASSAIGTGNNSPLHF
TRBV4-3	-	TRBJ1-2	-	TGCGCCAGCAGCCAAGATCGCACGAAAGGCTATGGCTACACCTTC	CASSQDRTKGYGYTF
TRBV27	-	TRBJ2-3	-	TGTGCCAGCAGTTTAAGTACTGCTAGCACAGATACGCAGTATTTT	CASSLSTASTDTQYF
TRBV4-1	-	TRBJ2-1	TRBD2	TGCGCCAGCAGCCCCCTAGCGGGGGAGCAGTTCTTC	CASSPLAGEQFF
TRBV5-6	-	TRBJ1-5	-	TGTGCCAGCAGCTTGGGAGTTAGGGGCAATCAGCCCCAGCATTTT	CASSLGVRGNQPQHF
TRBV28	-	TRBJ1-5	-	TGTGCCAGCAGTTCCCCAACGGGGCTTTATAGCAATCAGCCCCAGCATTTT	CASSSPTGLYSNQPQHF
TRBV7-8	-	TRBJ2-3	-	TGTGCCAGCAGCTTATTGGGGGGCGGTGGAGATACGCAGTATTTT	CASSLLGGGGDTQYF
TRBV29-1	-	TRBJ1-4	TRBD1	TGCAGCGTCTTAAACGACAGGGGGAAAGAAAAACTGTTTTTT	CSVLNDRGKEKLFF
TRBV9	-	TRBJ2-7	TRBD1	TGTGCCAGCAGCATGACAGGGAGCTCCTACGAGCAGTACTTC	CASSMTGSSYEQYF
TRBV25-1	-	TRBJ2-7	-	TGTGCCAGCAGCACTCGAACACGGGAAGAGCAGTACTTC	CASSTRTREEQYF
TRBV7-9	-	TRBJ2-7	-	TGTGCCAGCAGCTTCATGTCCGGTAATCCCTACGAGCAGTACTTC	CASSFMSGNPYEQYF
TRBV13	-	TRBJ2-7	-	TGTGCCAGCAGCTTAGAAGGACGAACCTACGAGCAGTACTTC	CASSLEGRTYEQYF
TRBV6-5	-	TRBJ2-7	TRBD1	TGTGCCAGCAGAATGGACAGGGTGAACTACGAGCAGTACTTC	CASRMDRVNYEQYF
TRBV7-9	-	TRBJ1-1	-	TGTGCCAGCAGCCCGTGGGGTGCGGGTGGGAACACTGAAGCTTTCTTT	CASSPWGAGGNTEAFF
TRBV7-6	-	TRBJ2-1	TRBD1	TGTGCCAGCAGCCCCCGGACAGGGTTGGGCAATGAGCAGTTCTTC	CASSPRTGLGNEQFF
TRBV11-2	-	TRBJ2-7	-	TGTGCCAGCACCCTGGGGTTAGACGAGCAGTACTTC	CASTLGLDEQYF
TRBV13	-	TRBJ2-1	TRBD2	TGTGCCAGCAGCTTAGGGAGCGGGGGGCTAAATGAGCAGTTCTTC	CASSLGSGGLNEQFF
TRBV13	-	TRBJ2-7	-	TGTGCCAGCAGCTTAGGCGGGGCCCCGTACTACGAGCAGTACTTC	CASSLGGAPYYEQYF
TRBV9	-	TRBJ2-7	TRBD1	TGTGCCAGCAGCCGAGGACAGGCTACGTCCTACGAGCAGTACTTC	CASSRGQATSYEQYF
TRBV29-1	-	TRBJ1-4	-	TGCAGCGTTTGCGACGGTGCAACTAATGAAAAACTGTTTTTT	CSVCDGATNEKLFF
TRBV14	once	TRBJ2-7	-	TGTGCCAGCAGCCAAGATTGGGTACCCTACGAGCAGTACTTC	CASSQDWVPYEQYF
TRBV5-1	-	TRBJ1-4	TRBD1	TGCGCCAGCAGCTCGAACAGGGGAACTAATGAAAAACTGTTTTTT	CASSSNRGTNEKLFF
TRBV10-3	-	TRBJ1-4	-	TGTGCCACAAGGACCGAGATTAATGAAAAACTGTTTTTT	CATRTEINEKLFF
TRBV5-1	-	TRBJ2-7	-	TGCGCCAGCAGCTTGACCGGGGCCAGGGGAGGAGAGGAGCAGTACTTC	CASSLTGARGGEEQYF
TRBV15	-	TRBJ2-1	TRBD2	TGTGCCACCAGCGCTAGCGGGGGGGCCAGCGATGAGCAGTTCTTC	CATSASGGASDEQFF
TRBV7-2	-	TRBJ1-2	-	TGTGCCAGCAGCTCCAGGGTTGGGTATGGCTACACCTTC	CASSSRVGYGYTF
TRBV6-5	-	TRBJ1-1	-	TGTGCCAGCAGTTACTCGTGGGGAACTGAAGCTTTCTTT	CASSYSWGTEAFF
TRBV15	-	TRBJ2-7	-	TGTGCCACCAGTACCCATCTTTCCTTGGGCAACGAGCAGTACTTC	CATSTHLSLGNEQYF
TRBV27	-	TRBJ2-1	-	TGTGCCAGCAGTTCTGCGGTCGCCCGCGCGGGCTACAATGAGCAGTTCTTC	CASSSAVARAGYNEQFF
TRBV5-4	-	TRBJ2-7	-	TGTGCCAGCACTGGGGGGGGACAGAGCTACGAGCAGTACTTC	CASTGGGQSYEQYF
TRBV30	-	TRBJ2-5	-	TGTGCCTGGAGTGTACTTGGAGAGACCCAGTACTTC	CAWSVLGETQYF
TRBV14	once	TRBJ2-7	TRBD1	TGTGCCAGCAGACCAAGGACAGGTTCGGCCTACGAGCAGTACTTC	CASRPRTGSAYEQYF
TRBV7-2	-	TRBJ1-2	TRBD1	TGTGCCAGCAGCTTGGGGACAGGGTTAGCTAACTATGGCTACACCTTC	CASSLGTGLANYGYTF